This T cell receptor beta chain emerged from a study of blood T cell repertoires in COVID-19. About the research overall: Sites in the United States, Italy and Spain provided acute and convalescent COVID-19 samples.

In germline, CDR1 is MDHEN, CDR2 SYDVKM. V was clipped by 2 bases and J by 4 bases; unmatched bases: 7. The CDR3 runs to 17 residues. Original processing notes: Reference gene primer amplification in the assay estimated nucleated cell counts. Data came from immunoSEQ multiplex PCR; TCRdb stores just in-frame clones and leaves some out. The V and J calls and clone size come from that table; D and trimming were worked out from the DNA. The sample gives 90,000 to 120,000 clones, roughly four fifths of which show up once; approximately 3.5% is in the top ten. The clonotype comes from an elderly woman with active or convalescent COVID-19. Sequenced: peripheral blood. The V and J genes are TRBV28 and TRBJ1-6, with 8 bases that match TRBD1. The CDR3 DNA sequence: TGTGCCAGCAGTTTAGGGGGACAGGATACTTATAATTCACCCCTCCACTTT. This codes for CASSLGGQDTYNSPLHF.